This T cell receptor beta chain was identified in a study of cytomegalovirus exposure and HLA in healthy donors. V was clipped by 6 bases and J by 12 bases; unmatched bases: 5. The length of the CDR3 is 11 residues. Germline V gene lookup returns CDR1 DFQATT and CDR2 SNEGSKA (reference sequence). Researchers ran the PCR with 60 Vbeta and 13 Jbeta primers. Data came from immunoSEQ multiplex PCR; TCRdb stores just in-frame clones and leaves some out. Of around 170,000 clones listed, about three quarters are singletons. The chain recombines TRBV20-1 with TRBJ2-1; 10 bases align to TRBD2. This TCR derives from a man in his forties or fifties in good health and CMV-seronegative. The sequenced material came from PBMCs. The DNA for the CDR3 is TGCAGTGCCCCTAGCGGGAGTATGCAGTTCTTC. This gives the protein CSAPSGSMQFF.